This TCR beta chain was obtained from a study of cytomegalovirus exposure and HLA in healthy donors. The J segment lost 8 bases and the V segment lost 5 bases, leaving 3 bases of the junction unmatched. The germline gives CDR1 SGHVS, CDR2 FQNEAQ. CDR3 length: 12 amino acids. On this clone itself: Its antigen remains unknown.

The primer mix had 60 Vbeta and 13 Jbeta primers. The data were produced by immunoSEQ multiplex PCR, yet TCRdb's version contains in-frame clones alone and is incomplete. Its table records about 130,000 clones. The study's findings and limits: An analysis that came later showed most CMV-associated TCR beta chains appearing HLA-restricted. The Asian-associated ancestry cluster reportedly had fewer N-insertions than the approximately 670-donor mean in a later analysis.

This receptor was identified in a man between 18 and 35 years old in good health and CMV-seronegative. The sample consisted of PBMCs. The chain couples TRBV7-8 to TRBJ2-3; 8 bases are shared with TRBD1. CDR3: CASSGQGRTQYF. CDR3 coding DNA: TGTGCCAGCAGCGGACAGGGACGTACGCAGTATTTT.